This TCR beta chain was captured by sequencing in a study of CD8+ T cells in alopecia areata. Indicated treatment: oral pan-JAK inhibitor, 5-10 mg twice daily. Study results and limitations: An increase in clonality over normal scalp was evident in lesional scalp, especially alopecia totalis/universalis.

This clone was picked up a small number of times. Its target is not known. TCR sequencing used cDNA made by reverse transcription of extracted RNA. TCRdb's table, derived via immunoSEQ multiplex PCR, lists solely in-frame clones and lacks some. The table records over 150,000 clones, approximately 60% of them present only once. Looked up from germline, CDR1 is SQVTM and CDR2 is ANQGSEA. The CDR3 has 12 residues. V was pared by 8 bases and J by 2 bases, with 3 bases of the junction left unmatched. The chain links TRBV29-1 to TRBJ2-1, with TRBD2 matching 7 bases. Sample: CD4+ T cells sorted from blood, taken at week 4, from a patient treated with tofacitinib. The TCR sequence derives from a human donor with alopecia areata. For the CDR3, the DNA is TGCAGCTCCGGGACTACCTACAATGAGCAGTTCTTC. Translation gives CSSGTTYNEQFF.